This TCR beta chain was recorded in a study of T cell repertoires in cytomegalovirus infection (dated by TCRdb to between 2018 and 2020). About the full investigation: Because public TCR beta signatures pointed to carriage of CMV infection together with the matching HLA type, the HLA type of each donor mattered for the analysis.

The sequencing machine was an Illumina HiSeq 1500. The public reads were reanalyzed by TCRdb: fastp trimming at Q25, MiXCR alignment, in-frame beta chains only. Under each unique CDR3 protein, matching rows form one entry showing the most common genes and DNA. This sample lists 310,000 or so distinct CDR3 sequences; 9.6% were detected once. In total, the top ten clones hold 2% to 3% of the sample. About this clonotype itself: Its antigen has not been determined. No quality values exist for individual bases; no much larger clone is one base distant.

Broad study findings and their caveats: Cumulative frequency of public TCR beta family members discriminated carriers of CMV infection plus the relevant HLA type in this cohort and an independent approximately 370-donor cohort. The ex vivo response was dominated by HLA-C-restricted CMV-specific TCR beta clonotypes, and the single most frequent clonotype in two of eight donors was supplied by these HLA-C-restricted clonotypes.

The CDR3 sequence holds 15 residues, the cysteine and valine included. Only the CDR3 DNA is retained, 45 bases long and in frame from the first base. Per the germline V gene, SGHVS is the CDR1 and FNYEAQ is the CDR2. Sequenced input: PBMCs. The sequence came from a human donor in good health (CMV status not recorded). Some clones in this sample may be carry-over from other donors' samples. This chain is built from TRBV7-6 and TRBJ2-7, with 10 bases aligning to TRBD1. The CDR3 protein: CASSPGTGVPFEQCV. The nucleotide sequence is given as TGTGCCAGCAGCCCCGGGACAGGGGTCCCCTTCGAGCAGTGCGTC.